A single sample is the source of the 27 T cell receptor beta chains below, sequenced in a study of regulatory T cells in long-lasting Graves disease. Time point reported: newly diagnosed GD, antithyroid drugs for less than 3 months. Construction of the TCR library relied on RNA isolated from PBMCs. Construction of the TCR beta libraries employed iRepertoire HTBI primers in conjunction with Arm-PCR of CDR3 regions. Each CDR3 protein gets one entry after TCRdb re-called the multiplex PCR reads with MiXCR. The table records about 430,000 distinct CDR3 sequences, around 16% of them present only once. These data were also filed under a second study, of T cells in Graves' hyperthyroidism and ophthalmopathy.

The input for sequencing was peripheral blood mononuclear cells (PBMCs), taken at new diagnosis, from a patient treated with antithyroid drugs. The receptors were gathered from a woman aged 35 to 49 with Graves disease.

As for this clonotype: This may stem from a read error, because a much larger clone lies one nucleotide away. The CDR3 sequence: CASSYDAQGGSEQFF. Here the CDR3 DNA reads TGTGCCAGCAGTTATGATGCTCAAGGGGGCAGTGAGCAGTTCTTC. J is TRBJ2-1 and V is TRBV6-2 or TRBV6-3, with TRBD1 matching 7 bases. This CDR3 contains 15 residues. The junction had 11 bases not matched to a gene; V was cut back by 3 bases and J by 9 bases. Germline V gene lookup returns CDR1 MNHEY and CDR2 SVGEGT.

The table lists this clonotype with many counts. The chain has TRBV9 and TRBJ2-1, with D possibly called TRBD1 or TRBD2 (6 bases each). The germline V and J ends were trimmed by 0 bases and 4 bases, with 14 bases remaining between them. The CDR3 is made up of 16 amino acids. Germline CDR1 SGDLS, CDR2 YYNGEE. CDR3 DNA sequence: TGTGCCAGCAGCGTAGAAGGCGGGACAACATACAATGAGCAGTTCTTC. Translation gives CASSVEGGTTYNEQFF.

This clonotype was picked up a small number of times. A much larger clone lies one base from this, so it may be a read error. This chain connects TRBV6-1 to TRBJ2-7; a weak D match, TRBD1 (6 bases). V was clipped by 7 bases and J by 2 bases, with 6 bases between them. Germline assignment: CDR1 MNHNS and CDR2 SASEGT. The CDR3 extends over 11 amino acids. This CDR3 reads CASKGAYEQYF. Written as DNA, the CDR3 is TGTGCCAGCAAGGGGGCCTACGAGCAGTACTTC.

The chain employs TRBV11-2 and TRBJ2-7; possibly TRBD2 for D (5 bases). CDR1 is SGHAT, CDR2 FQNNGV, per germline. Trimming cost V 5 bases and J 3 bases, with 11 bases left between them. This CDR3 contains 13 residues. As DNA, the CDR3 is TGTGCCAGCAGCGTCGGACTTGTCTACGAGCAGTACTTC. This encodes CASSVGLVYEQYF. Supplemented by reference TRBV11-2 and TRBJ2-7, the full variable domain reads EAGVAQSPRYKIIEKRQSVAFWCNPISGHATLYWYQQILGQGPKLLIQFQNNGVVDDSQLPKDRFSAERLKGVDSTLKIQPAKLEDSAVYLCASSVGLVYEQYFGPGTRLTVT.

CDR3: CASNPGTPYEQYF. CDR3 sequence (DNA): TGTGCCAGCAATCCGGGGACCCCCTACGAGCAGTACTTC. This chain uses TRBV6-1 with TRBJ2-7; D may correspond to TRBD1 or TRBD2 (5 bases each). With 7 bases removed from V and 2 bases from J, the gap between germline ends came to 12 bases. The V gene's germline CDR1 is MNHNS and CDR2 SASEGT. CDR3 length equals 13 residues.

Ten or more counts support this clonotype. This rearrangement joins TRBV7-4 to TRBJ2-7; D ambiguous. Germline lookup yields CDR1 SGHVT and CDR2 SQSDAQ. The CDR3 length is 10 residues. Trimming pared 9 bases from V and 5 bases from J, leaving 8 bases between. Here the CDR3 DNA reads TGTGCCAGGATCCCCCACGAGCAGTACTTC. Translated: CARIPHEQYF.

The table lists this clonotype with many counts. This rearrangement joins TRBV6-1 to TRBJ2-7; either TRBD1 or TRBD2 may fit D (5 bases each). Between the trimmed V and J ends, which lost 5 bases and 2 bases, there was a span of 13 bases. This CDR3 has 14 residues. Germline CDR1 MNHNS, CDR2 SASEGT. In nucleotides, the CDR3 is TGTGCCAGCAGTCCCCGGGACGGGCCCTACGAGCAGTACTTC. Its protein is CASSPRDGPYEQYF.

This clonotype has a handful of counts. V usage is TRBV3-1 and J usage is TRBJ1-4; D is uncertain. Between the trimmed V and J ends, which lost 1 base and 0 bases, there was a span of 15 bases. The CDR3 is 18 amino acids. Germline V lookup: CDR1 LGHDT, CDR2 YNNKEL (reference sequence). CDR3: CASSQGFPSQTTNEKLFF. DNA for the CDR3: TGTGCCAGCAGCCAAGGATTCCCCTCGCAGACAACTAATGAAAAACTGTTTTTT.

The V call is TRBV7-2, the J call TRBJ1-2, with D unclear. The germline V and J ends were trimmed by 4 bases and 0 bases, with 15 bases remaining between them. Germline V lookup: CDR1 SGHTA, CDR2 FQGNSA. This CDR3 comprises 16 residues. CDR3 bases: TGTGCCAGCAGCTCCCTCGCGGGAGTCGCTAACTATGGCTACACCTTC. Encoded protein: CASSSLAGVANYGYTF.

CDR3 in DNA: TGCAGTGCTAGAGAGGATAGCGCGGGGGAGACCCAGTACTTC. It is translated as CSAREDSAGETQYF. The chain employs TRBV20-1 and TRBJ2-5; tentatively, D is TRBD2 (6 bases). Germline V gives CDR1 DFQATT, CDR2 SNEGSKA (reference sequence). The CDR3 is 14 amino acids. Trimming cost V 0 bases and J 5 bases, with 13 bases left between them.

This clonotype was detected ten times or more. The chain uses TRBV7-2 and TRBJ1-6, with 7 bases lining up with TRBD1. CDR1 is SGHTA and CDR2 is FQGNSA in the germline V gene. The CDR3 is 14 residues long. After removal of 5 bases from V and 10 bases from J, the junction contained 8 bases not matched to a gene. In DNA form, the CDR3 reads TGTGCCAGCAGCACGTGGGACAGTTACTCACCCCTCCACTTT. Its protein product is CASSTWDSYSPLHF.

This clonotype was found many times. This CDR3 is CASSPGLAMSSYEQYF. CDR3 nucleotide sequence: TGCGCCAGCAGCCCCGGACTAGCTATGAGCTCCTACGAGCAGTACTTC. The chain employs TRBV4-1 and TRBJ2-7; 8 bases agree with TRBD2. The germline CDR1 and CDR2 sequences are MGHRA and YSYEKL. The CDR3 extends over 16 amino acids. The V and J ends lost 4 bases and 0 bases, in that order; junction bases with no gene match: 8.

This clonotype was observed at least ten times. The rearrangement links TRBV7-9 to TRBJ1-4; no reliable D call. V was trimmed by 4 bases and J by 7 bases, leaving 19 bases between them. This CDR3 comprises 16 residues. Germline CDR1 reads SEHNR; CDR2 reads FQNEAQ (reference sequence). The CDR3 DNA follows: TGTGCCAGCAGCTCCCCCCCGGAGGGAGAGGGTGAAAAACTGTTTTTT. It specifies CASSSPPEGEGEKLFF.

The chain recombines TRBV24-1 with TRBJ1-2; 9 bases are a match to TRBD1. Trimming removed 3 bases from V and 3 bases from J; junction bases left unmatched: 10. The CDR3 has 17 residues. Germline CDR1 reads KGHDR; CDR2 reads SFDVKD. The CDR3 DNA sequence: TGTGCCACCAGTGATGGGCCCGGGACAGGGCGAGACTATGGCTACACCTTC. Amino acid sequence: CATSDGPGTGRDYGYTF.

This clonotype came up a few times. This rearrangement joins TRBV2 to TRBJ1-2; the match to TRBD1 covers 8 bases. From germline, CDR1 is SNHLY and CDR2 FYNNEI. This CDR3 has 14 amino acids. The ends lost 8 bases at V and 2 bases at J; junction bases unmatched: 7. This chain's CDR3 is CASLRTGTNYGYTF. The CDR3 DNA is TGTGCCAGCCTAAGGACAGGGACCAACTATGGCTACACCTTC.

About this clonotype: It differs at one base from a far larger clone, so likely a read error. The chain links TRBV11-2 to TRBJ2-7; TRBD1 might be the D (5 bases). Germline-derived CDR1 and CDR2 are SGHAT and FQNNGV. The CDR3 spans 13 residues. Here the CDR3 reads CASSSTVNTEASF. CDR3 in DNA: TGTGCCAGCAGCTCGACAGTGAACACTGAAGCTTCCTTT.

The rearrangement joins TRBV7-8 to TRBJ1-1; D call uncertain. Germline lookup yields CDR1 SGHVS and CDR2 FQNEAQ. CDR3 length: 13 amino acids. V was trimmed by 5 bases and J by 3 bases, leaving 10 bases between them. This CDR3 is CASSPPLHTEAFF. DNA for the CDR3: TGTGCCAGCAGCCCCCCTCTACACACTGAAGCTTTCTTT.

There are many counts of this clonotype. The chain carries TRBV3-1 and TRBJ2-3; D possibly corresponds to TRBD2 (5 bases). This CDR3 is built from 15 residues. Germline V gene sequence: CDR1 LGHDT, CDR2 YNNKEL (reference sequence). V was clipped by 1 base and J by 5 bases, with 13 bases between them. The CDR3 DNA follows: TGTGCCAGCAGCCAAGGGAGGATAGTCGGAGATACGCAGTATTTT. Amino acids: CASSQGRIVGDTQYF.

The rearrangement joins TRBV6-1 to TRBJ2-2, with 8 bases lining up with TRBD1. The germline gives CDR1 MNHNS, CDR2 SASEGT. The CDR3 consists of 16 residues. The V gene end was trimmed by 6 bases and the J gene end by 3 bases; junction bases not matched to a gene: 9. CDR3 in amino acids: CASRPGGAGYTGELFF. In DNA, the CDR3 is TGTGCCAGCAGGCCAGGGGGCGCGGGGTACACCGGGGAGCTGTTTTTT.

CDR3 sequence: CASRNAGYNSPLHF. CDR3 in DNA: TGTGCCAGCAGAAACGCAGGGTATAATTCACCCCTCCACTTT. The rearrangement links TRBV7-8 to TRBJ1-6; D is perhaps TRBD1 (5 bases). The V end lost 6 bases, the J end lost 4 bases, and 10 bases lay between the germline ends. The germline V gene has CDR1 SGHVS and CDR2 FQNEAQ. The CDR3 has 14 residues.

This clonotype appeared many times. This rearrangement joins TRBV30 to TRBJ1-5, with TRBD1 matching over 8 bases. This CDR3 is 14 amino acids long. Trimming cost V 5 bases and J 6 bases; bases outside gene matches: 9. Germline V gives CDR1 GTSNPN, CDR2 SVGIG (reference sequence). This chain's CDR3 is CAWGQGQDGQPQHF. CDR3 bases: TGTGCCTGGGGGCAGGGACAGGATGGTCAGCCCCAGCATTTT. Looking up the rest from reference TRBV30 and TRBJ1-5 gives the full variable domain: SQTIHQWPATLVQPVGSPLSLECTVEGTSNPNLYWYRQAAGRGLQLLFYSVGIGQISSEVPQNLSASRPQDRQFILSSKKLLLSDSGFYLCAWGQGQDGQPQHFGDGTRLSIL.

This clonotype was detected many times. The chain is built from TRBV5-1 and TRBJ1-1, with D tentatively TRBD1 (5 bases). This CDR3 is 14 amino acids long. Trimming stripped 0 bases from V and 5 bases from J, with 11 bases between. The germline gives CDR1 SGHRS, CDR2 YFSETQ. Here the CDR3 reads CASSLASGGTEAFF. DNA of the CDR3: TGCGCCAGCAGCTTGGCCTCGGGGGGTACTGAAGCTTTCTTT. Full variable domain (remainder filled in from reference TRBV5-1 and TRBJ1-1): KAGVTQTPRYLIKTRGQQVTLSCSPISGHRSVSWYQQTPGQGLQFLFEYFSETQRNKGNFPGRFSGRQFSNSRSEMNVSTLELGDSALYLCASSLASGGTEAFFGQGTRLTVV.

This clonotype was counted ten times or more. The chain joins TRBV7-2 to TRBJ2-1; 13 nucleotides align to TRBD2. Germline V CDR1 and CDR2: SGHTA, FQGNSA. The CDR3 totals 18 residues. J gave up 0 bases and V 4 bases, and 6 bases lay outside the gene matches. The CDR3 DNA follows: TGTGCCAGCAGCTACGGACTAGCGGGAGTAAGCTCCTACAATGAGCAGTTCTTC. The encoded protein is CASSYGLAGVSSYNEQFF.

This rearrangement joins TRBV19 to TRBJ1-4; D not resolved. V was trimmed by 6 bases and J by 0 bases, leaving 14 bases between them. The CDR3 is made up of 16 amino acids. Germline V gene data show CDR1 as LNHDA and CDR2 as SQIVND (reference sequence). CDR3 bases: TGTGCCAGTAGCGACACGCTTATTGCAACTAATGAAAAACTGTTTTTT. It translates to CASSDTLIATNEKLFF.

There are many counts of this clonotype. CDR3 region: CASSGYRGESGQYNEQFF. The CDR3 region has the DNA TGTGCCAGCAGTGGATACAGGGGGGAGTCGGGACAGTACAATGAGCAGTTCTTC. The rearrangement joins TRBV27 to TRBJ2-1, with 8 bases matching TRBD1. Germline CDR1 and CDR2: MNHEY and SMNVEV (reference sequence). J lost 4 bases, V lost 5 bases, and 16 bases had no gene match. This CDR3 region has 18 residues.

This clonotype was observed at least ten times. The V and J genes are TRBV12-3 or TRBV12-4 and TRBJ2-3, with D possibly TRBD1 on 6 matching bases. The J call may be incorrect, as the DNA end agrees better with TRBJ2-1. The CDR3 runs to 13 residues. CDR3 in DNA: TGTGCCAGCAGGCCAGGGACACCGGGGGAGCAGTTCTTC. The encoded protein is CASRPGTPGEQFF.

The sample holds many counts of this clonotype. The chain joins TRBV20-1 to TRBJ2-3; perhaps TRBD1 as D (6 bases). The germline CDR1 and CDR2 sequences are DFQATT and SNEGSKA (reference sequence). V lost 6 bases and J 2 bases, leaving 18 bases between the germline ends. This CDR3 comprises 15 residues. The CDR3 DNA reads TGCAGTGCCCCAGGGGCATTCCCCCTCACAGATACGCAGTATTTT. Its protein product is CSAPGAFPLTDTQYF.